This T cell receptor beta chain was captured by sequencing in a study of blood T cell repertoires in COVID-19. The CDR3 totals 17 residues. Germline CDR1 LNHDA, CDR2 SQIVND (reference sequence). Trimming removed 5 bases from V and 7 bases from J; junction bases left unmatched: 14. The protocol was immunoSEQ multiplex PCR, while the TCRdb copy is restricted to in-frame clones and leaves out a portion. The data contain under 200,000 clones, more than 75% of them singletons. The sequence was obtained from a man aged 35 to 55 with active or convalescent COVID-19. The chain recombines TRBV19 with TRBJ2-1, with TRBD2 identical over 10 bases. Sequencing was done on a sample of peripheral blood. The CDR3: CASSPLVLAGKGNEQFF. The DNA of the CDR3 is TGTGCCAGTAGTCCCCTAGTACTAGCGGGAAAGGGAAATGAGCAGTTCTTC. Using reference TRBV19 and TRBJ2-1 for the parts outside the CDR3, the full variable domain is DGGITQSPKYLFRKEGQNVTLSCEQNLNHDAMYWYRQDPGQGLRLIYYSQIVNDFQKGDIAEGYSVSREKKESFPLTVTSAQKNPTAFYLCASSPLVLAGKGNEQFFGPGTRLTVL.